Listed below are T cell receptor beta chains from one sample, sequenced in a study of cytomegalovirus exposure and HLA in healthy donors. The protocol was immunoSEQ multiplex PCR, while the TCRdb copy is restricted to in-frame clones and leaves out a portion. The sample contains 100,000 to 150,000 clones, 65% to 90% of which appear only once. Material for sequencing was PBMCs. These receptors were obtained from a woman under 30 in good health and CMV-seropositive. CDR3s include the opening cysteine and the closing phenylalanine or tryptophan. Fields, in order: D gene, CDR3 length, J gene, clone size, V gene, CDR3 DNA, CDR3 protein. D genes are given only for firm matches. Size values are once, few and many counts, or a class for expanded clones, and some rows have none.

NA,12,TRBJ1-4,few,TRBV19,TGTGCCAGTAGTATCGCGGGGGGAAAACTGTTTTTT,CASSIAGGKLFF
NA,14,TRBJ2-5,once,TRBV6-1,TGTGCCAGCAGTGAAGAGCGTTCGCAAGAGACTCAGTACTTC,CASSEERSQETQYF
NA,17,TRBJ1-1,once,TRBV4-1,TGCGCCAGCAGCCAAGCGCCAGGCGGGGCAATGAACACTGAAGCTTTCTTT,CASSQAPGGAMNTEAFF
TRBD2,15,TRBJ2-1,NA,TRBV7-9,TGTTCCAGCAGCCTCCTAGCGGGGGGCTACAATGAGCAGTTCTTC,CSSSLLAGGYNEQFF
TRBD2,14,TRBJ2-5,NA,TRBV9,TGTGCCAGCAGCGTTGGGGGGGTCCGAGAGACCCAGTACTTC,CASSVGGVRETQYF
NA,15,TRBJ1-3,NA,TRBV23-1,TGCGCCAGCAGTCGGCGGGCGACCTCTGGAAACACCATATATTTT,CASSRRATSGNTIYF
TRBD1,14,TRBJ1-1,NA,TRBV6-5,TGTGCCAGCAGTACAGGGGGCGGAAACACTGAAGCTTTCTTT,CASSTGGGNTEAFF
NA,12,TRBJ2-1,NA,TRBV5-1,TGCGCCAGCAGCTCCCAGGGTGAAGAGCAGTTCTTC,CASSSQGEEQFF
TRBD1,13,TRBJ1-2,NA,TRBV19,TGTGCCAGTAGCACGACAGGGGCTGGTGGCTACACCTTC,CASSTTGAGGYTF
TRBD1,17,TRBJ2-7,NA,TRBV12-5,TGTGCTAGTGGTTTGGACCCAGCTGGGACAGGGGCTTGGGAGCAGTACTTC,CASGLDPAGTGAWEQYF
NA,14,TRBJ1-2,NA,TRBV27,TGTGCCAGCAGTTTATGGGGGGATGGCTATGGCTACACCTTC,CASSLWGDGYGYTF
TRBD2,15,TRBJ2-5,few,TRBV11-2,TGTGCCAGCAGCGCGAGCGGGGGGCCACAAGAGACCCAGTACTTC,CASSASGGPQETQYF
NA,14,TRBJ2-5,NA,TRBV21-1,TGTGCCAGCAGCAATGTCCCTCATCGGGAGACCCAGTACTTC,CASSNVPHRETQYF
NA,15,TRBJ1-4,few,TRBV19,TGTGCCAGTAGCACTGGGCGGGCAACTAATGAAAAACTGTTTTTT,CASSTGRATNEKLFF
TRBD1,13,TRBJ1-1,NA,TRBV28,TGTGCCAGCAGGGGACAGACAGTCTCTGAAGCTTTCTTT,CASRGQTVSEAFF
NA,13,TRBJ2-3,NA,TRBV10-1,TGCGCCAGCAGTGCCTCGGGGATAGATACGCAGTATTTT,CASSASGIDTQYF
NA,13,TRBJ1-1,NA,TRBV4-2,TGTGCCAGCAGAACCAGGGGTAACACTGAAGCTTTCTTT,CASRTRGNTEAFF
NA,16,TRBJ1-5,NA,TRBV12-5,TGTGCTAGTGCCCAGACAGGAACACGGGGCAATCAGCCCCAGCATTTT,CASAQTGTRGNQPQHF
NA,15,TRBJ2-1,NA,TRBV19,TGTGCCAGTAGTATTGGAGGGGAGTCCTACAATGAGCAGTTCTTC,CASSIGGESYNEQFF
TRBD1,16,TRBJ2-2,few,TRBV9,TGTGCCAGCAGCGTAGCGGGGACAGGGGCTACCGGGGAGCTGTTTTTT,CASSVAGTGATGELFF
NA,16,TRBJ2-3,NA,TRBV27,TGTGCCAGCAGTTTAGCGTCTAACCCTACCGGGGATACGCAGTATTTT,CASSLASNPTGDTQYF
TRBD2,14,TRBJ2-7,NA,TRBV6-1,TGTGCCAGCTCCTGGGGGCGGGGGGCCTACGAGCAGTACTTC,CASSWGRGAYEQYF
TRBD1,16,TRBJ1-5,NA,TRBV5-4,TGTGCCAGCAGCAGGAGGGGGCAGGGGCGCAATCAGCCCCAGCATTTT,CASSRRGQGRNQPQHF